The clone carrying this T cell receptor (beta chain) was counted ten times or more. The antigen remains undetermined. The source of the sample is a study of CD8 T cells in ankylosing spondylitis. Study conclusions and caveats: Clones linked to disease were reported to show significant enrichment in matched ankylosing spondylitis synovial fluid. One TCR beta motif, made up of about 8 highly homologous variants, appeared characteristic of ankylosing spondylitis blood.

With molecular barcodes, quantitative 5'-RACE was used to make the TCR beta libraries. TCRdb passed the 5' RACE reads through MiXCR, listing each CDR3 protein once. Of some 23,000 distinct CDR3 sequences listed, 2% to 3% were seen once; the top ten hold roughly 7.7%. This sequence was found in a female donor with ankylosing spondylitis or in good health (not recorded which). Material for sequencing was blood, either unsorted or a sorted T cell fraction (not recorded which).

The DNA for the CDR3 is TGTGCCAGCAACGAAGGTGGGGCCAACGTCCTGACTTTC. It translates to CASNEGGANVLTF. The chain employs TRBV9 and TRBJ2-6; D not certain. The germline V and J ends were trimmed by 6 bases and 3 bases, with 7 bases remaining between them. The CDR3 consists of 13 residues. CDR1 is SGDLS, CDR2 YYNGEE, per germline.